This T cell receptor (beta chain) is from a study of metastatic and nonmetastatic thyroid tumors. Ahead of thyroid surgery, no patient had received treatment of any kind. The CDR3 is 13 residues long. V was cut by 5 bases and J by 2 bases, with 10 bases left in between. Germline V gene data show CDR1 as SGDLS and CDR2 as YYNGEE. A note on this clone: A much larger clone differs by one base, so this may be a read error. At the DNA level, this CDR3 is encoded by other sequences in the same sample as well.

TCRdb re-analyzed the PCR reads using MiXCR. This table holds some 84,000 clones, around 7.8% found once. The TCR comes from a female donor with papillary thyroid cancer or a benign thyroid nodule (not recorded which). Some clones in this sample may be carry-over from other donors' samples. The sequenced sample was blood. The chain couples TRBV9 to TRBJ1-2; tentatively, D is TRBD1 (5 bases). CDR3 sequence (DNA): TGTGCCAGCAGTGGGACGGAGAACTATGGCTACACCTTC. This gives the protein CASSGTENYGYTF. The entire variable domain, with the rest obtained from reference TRBV9 and TRBJ1-2, is as follows: DSGVTQTPKHLITATGQRVTLRCSPRSGDLSVYWYQQSLDQGLQFLIQYYNGEERAKGNILERFSAQQFPDLHSELNLSSLELGDSALYFCASSGTENYGYTFGSGTRLTVV.